One TCR beta chain is described in this entry. Germline V CDR1 and CDR2: MDHEN, SYDVKM. The CDR3 is 16 residues long. V dropped 3 bases and J dropped 1 base, with 13 bases sitting between them. The data are from a study of CD8+ T cells in alopecia areata. Extracted RNA was reverse transcribed into cDNA, the sequencing template. Measured with immunoSEQ multiplex PCR; TCRdb has only the in-frame clones, and not every one. This table has 100,000 to 150,000 clones, around 50% appearing once. The gene calls are TRBV28 and TRBJ2-4; D is ambiguous. Sequencing input: NKG2D-low CD8+ T cells sorted from blood. The source is a human donor with alopecia areata. The CDR3 bases are TGTGCCAGCAGTTTTTTTGACTCCAAGGCCAAAAACATTCAGTACTTC. Protein sequence: CASSFFDSKAKNIQYF.